This T cell receptor (beta chain) came from a study of beta chain features in type 1 diabetes. Findings and caveats of the study: TCRB CDR3 length was moderately but significantly reduced in all four CD4+ subsets of Type 1 diabetes patients. Here, the possible influence of HLA type (on TCRB rearrangement) remained unresolved. More deletions and fewer insertions at VDJ junctions were seen in type 1 diabetes patients.

The whole isolated RNA underwent reverse transcription, so sequencing captured expressed TCRB transcripts. The method was immunoSEQ multiplex PCR; TCRdb's version includes in-frame clones alone and lacks a portion of them. The data show some 250,000 clones, with 25% to 30% seen just once and under 4.5% held by the top ten. The CDR3 extends over 14 amino acids. Germline V gene lookup returns CDR1 SGHRS and CDR2 YFSETQ. Trimming pared 4 bases from V and 7 bases from J, leaving 18 bases between. This clone was counted many times. No antigen is known for it. The sequenced sample consisted of central memory CD4+ T cells from blood. The TCR comes from a man under 40 in good health. The rearrangement joins TRBV5-1 to TRBJ2-7; the D call may be TRBD1 or TRBD2 (7 bases each). The CDR3 reads CASSPQGRAGEQYF. In nucleotides, the CDR3 is TGCGCCAGCAGCCCACAGGGGAGGGCCGGGGAGCAGTACTTC.